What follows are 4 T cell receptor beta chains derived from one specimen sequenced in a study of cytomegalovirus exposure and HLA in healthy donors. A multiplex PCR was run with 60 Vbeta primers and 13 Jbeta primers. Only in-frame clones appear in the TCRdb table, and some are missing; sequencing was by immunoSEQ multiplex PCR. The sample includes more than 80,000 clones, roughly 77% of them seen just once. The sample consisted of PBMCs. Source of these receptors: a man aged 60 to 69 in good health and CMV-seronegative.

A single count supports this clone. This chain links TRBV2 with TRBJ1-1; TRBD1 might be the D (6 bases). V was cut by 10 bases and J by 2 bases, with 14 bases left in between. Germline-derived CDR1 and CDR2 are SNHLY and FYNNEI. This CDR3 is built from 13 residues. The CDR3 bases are TGTGCCATCCAGGACAGACACAACACTGAAGCTTTCTTT. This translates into CAIQDRHNTEAFF.

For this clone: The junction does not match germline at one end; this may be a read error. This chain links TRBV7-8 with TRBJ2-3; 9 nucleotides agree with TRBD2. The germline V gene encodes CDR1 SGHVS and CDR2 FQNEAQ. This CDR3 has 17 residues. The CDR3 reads CASSLESGGLIKDAQYF. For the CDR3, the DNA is TGTGCCAGCAGCTTAGAGAGCGGGGGGTTAATTAAAGATGCGCAGTATTTT.

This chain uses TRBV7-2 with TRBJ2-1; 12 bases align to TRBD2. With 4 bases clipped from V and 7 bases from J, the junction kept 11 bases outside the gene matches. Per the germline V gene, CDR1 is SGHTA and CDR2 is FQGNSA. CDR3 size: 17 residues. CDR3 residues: CASSSRLAGDVGNEQFF. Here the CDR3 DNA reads TGTGCCAGCAGCTCGCGACTAGCGGGGGATGTAGGGAATGAGCAGTTCTTC. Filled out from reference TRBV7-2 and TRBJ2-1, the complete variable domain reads GAGVSQSPSNKVTEKGKDVELRCDPISGHTALYWYRQSLGQGLEFLIYFQGNSAPDKSGLPSDRFSAERTGGSVSTLTIQRTQQEDSAVYLCASSSRLAGDVGNEQFFGPGTRLTVL.

The CDR3 DNA reads TGTGCCAGCAGCTTAGCCCAGCGAGAGACCCAGTACTTC. Amino acids: CASSLAQRETQYF. The chain is built from TRBV7-6 and TRBJ2-5; D remains unclear. CDR1 SGHVS and CDR2 FNYEAQ come from the germline V gene. The length of the CDR3 is 13 residues. With 0 bases removed from V and 4 bases from J, the gap between germline ends came to 6 bases.